This T cell receptor beta chain appears in the sequencing data of a study of control samples from healthy donors and cancer patients (dated by TCRdb to the early 2020s). V loses 4 bases of germline sequence and J loses 4 bases, and the interval between the two ends is 14 bases. Reading from cysteine to phenylalanine, the CDR3 counts 13 amino acids. The DNA shown is the 39-base CDR3, in frame from base 1. CDR1 and CDR2, per the germline V gene, are SQVTM and ANQGSEA. Libraries were constructed by the immunoSEQ multiplex PCR assay. TCRdb obtained this table from immuneACCESS and retained in-frame rearrangements with V and J assigned. These tables miss some clones; where compared with another copy, unresolved V genes account for less than half of the shortfall, and the remainder is unexplained. In this sample the table shows over 90,000 clones, approximately 90% of which occur a single time. The ten largest clones capture 2% to 2.5% of the sample.

Comments on this clone: Its antigen remains undetermined. The sample holds no much larger clone one base away, and base qualities are not on file.

The material sequenced was blood. The V gene is TRBV29-1 and the J gene is TRBJ2-7; no D gene call is confident. The origin of this receptor is a woman aged 18-29 years in good health. The CDR3 amino acid sequence is: CSVVGISQYEQYF. The nucleotide sequence reads TGCAGCGTTGTAGGGATATCCCAATACGAGCAGTACTTC.